Shown below are 6 T cell receptor beta chains from a single sample sequenced in a study of coeliac disease. TCRdb's copy holds only in-frame clones and misses some; the assay was immunoSEQ multiplex PCR. There are some 9,100 clones in the sample; 57% occur only once, and about 9.2% lies in the top ten. The sequencing input was intraepithelial lymphocytes from the gut. The source of these receptors is a woman in her sixties with celiac disease.

The gene calls are TRBV6-1 and TRBJ1-1; TRBD1 is a possible D gene (5 bases). CDR1 is MNHNS and CDR2 is SASEGT in the germline V gene. Trimming cost V 0 bases and J 1 base, with 21 bases left between them. The CDR3 covers 19 residues. CDR3 DNA: TGTGCCAGCAGTGAAGCGTTGGGGGGTGGTCGGGGACGGAACACTGAAGCTTTCTTT. It yields the protein CASSEALGGGRGRNTEAFF.

The rearrangement links TRBV7-2 to TRBJ2-7; a possible D gene is TRBD2 (5 bases). V lost 0 bases, J lost 6 bases, and 12 bases lay in between. Germline CDR1 SGHTA, CDR2 FQGNSA. The CDR3 has 14 amino acids. For the CDR3, the DNA is TGTGCCAGCAGCTTAGCTGCCGGGGTCGGCGAGCAGTACTTC. This codes for CASSLAAGVGEQYF.

The chain couples TRBV7-2 to TRBJ1-5; D ambiguous. This CDR3 is built from 13 residues. Trimming pared 3 bases from V and 4 bases from J, leaving 7 bases between. From germline, CDR1 is SGHTA and CDR2 FQGNSA. CDR3 sequence (DNA): TGTGCCAGCAGCTTTGGCAGAAATCAGCCCCAGCATTTT. It yields the protein CASSFGRNQPQHF.

In this sample, this clone turned up once. The genes are TRBV14 and TRBJ2-7; TRBD1 matches at 10 bases. Germline V gene sequence: CDR1 SGHDN, CDR2 FVKESK. V shed 3 bases and J 2 bases; nucleotides not matched to a gene: 10. This CDR3 contains 17 residues. CDR3 region: CASSQTGTGARTYEQYF. As DNA, the CDR3 is TGTGCCAGCAGCCAGACCGGGACAGGGGCTAGGACCTACGAGCAGTACTTC.

V gene TRBV19 combines with J gene TRBJ2-7; the match to TRBD1 covers 10 bases. CDR1 and CDR2 from the germline V gene are LNHDA and SQIVND (reference sequence). The V gene end was trimmed by 5 bases and the J gene end by 3 bases; junction bases not matched to a gene: 7. The CDR3 extends over 15 amino acids. The chain's CDR3 is CASSSPGTGVYEQYF. The CDR3 DNA is TGTGCCAGTAGTTCGCCCGGGACAGGGGTCTACGAGCAGTACTTC.

V is TRBV6-1 and J is TRBJ2-3; TRBD2 agrees at 9 bases. Per germline, CDR1 MNHNS and CDR2 SASEGT. After removal of 3 bases from V and 6 bases from J, the junction contained 10 bases not matched to a gene. There are 16 residues in the CDR3. The CDR3 DNA reads as TGTGCCAGCAGTGAGCCCCTTATAGCGGGGGTGGATACGCAGTATTTT. This sequence encodes CASSEPLIAGVDTQYF.